In this sample, the clone carrying this TCR beta chain turned up many times. Antigen: not known. Via MiXCR, TCRdb re-called the 5' RACE reads, giving one row per CDR3 protein. The repertoire includes around 340,000 distinct CDR3 sequences, roughly an eighth of them detected once, and around a fifth sits in the top ten. CDR1 is SGHRS, CDR2 YFSETQ, per germline. This CDR3 comprises 18 residues. Trimming took 4 bases from V and 0 from J; bases not matched to a gene: 7. This entry comes from a study of T-cell memory formation after mild COVID-19. Study-wide background: For the most part, TCR clusters were specific to one donor. The study's findings and limits: The authors left the SARS-CoV-2 specificity of second-wave clones peaking on day 37 unconfirmed. From day 15 to 85, contracting clones were balanced between CD4 and CD8, whereas later expanders leaned toward CD4+. Researchers found some responding clones in pre-infection memory, a sign that cross-reactive memory joined.

This clonotype was obtained from a man aged 18 to 30 who had mild COVID-19 (a few samples of this study predate the infection). Cell type and time point are not known. The sequenced sample consisted of PBMCs or a T cell subset sorted from them (not recorded which). V and J are TRBV5-1 and TRBJ2-1, with 13 bases matching TRBD2. The CDR3 loop is CASSQGTSGVGSYNEQFF. In DNA form, the CDR3 reads TGCGCCAGCAGCCAGGGGACTAGCGGGGTCGGCTCCTACAATGAGCAGTTCTTC.